Presented here are 28 T cell receptor beta chains from one specimen sequenced in a study of T cells in Graves' hyperthyroidism and ophthalmopathy. The TCR beta CDR3 regions underwent amplification using RNA transcripts as the source. A set of HTBI primers served as the primers for a first-round RT-PCR of the TCR CDR3. TCRdb passed the multiplex PCR reads through MiXCR, listing each CDR3 protein once. This sample carries roughly 700,000 distinct CDR3 sequences, roughly 17% of them seen once, and the ten largest clones take roughly a sixth. The sequenced sample was blood. All receptors derive from a man aged 45-60 years with Graves' hyperthyroidism.

This clonotype has a count of ten or more. V and J are TRBV27 and TRBJ2-7; TRBD2 agrees at 7 bases. Germline V gives CDR1 MNHEY, CDR2 SMNVEV (reference sequence). The length of the CDR3 is 15 residues. V lost 8 bases to trimming and J lost 2 bases; unmatched junction nucleotides: 12. For the CDR3, the DNA is TGTGCCAGCTCCCTAGCCCTAGCGGTCCCCTACGAGCAGTACTTC. The encoded protein is CASSLALAVPYEQYF.

This clonotype occurred many times. The V call is TRBV29-1, the J call TRBJ2-3, with D maybe TRBD2 (5 bases). With 7 bases removed from V and 0 bases from J, the gap between germline ends came to 14 bases. This CDR3 spans 14 amino acids. CDR1 and CDR2 from the germline V gene are SQVTM and ANQGSEA. The CDR3 coding sequence is TGCAGCGCCGCACGGGATTTAAGCACAGATACGCAGTATTTT. This sequence encodes CSAARDLSTDTQYF.

At least ten counts were recorded for this clonotype. The chain couples TRBV28 to TRBJ2-7; D may correspond to TRBD1 or TRBD2 (6 bases each). This CDR3 spans 15 amino acids. Germline CDR1 MDHEN, CDR2 SYDVKM. V shed 7 bases and J shed 2 bases, with 18 bases lying between them. CDR3 amino acids: CASTLLARGAYEQYF. CDR3 sequence (DNA): TGTGCCAGCACCCTCCTGGCTAGGGGGGCCTACGAGCAGTACTTC.

This chain links TRBV6-1 with TRBJ2-1; D unresolved. Germline V lookup: CDR1 MNHNS, CDR2 SASEGT. V gave up 6 bases and J gave up 5 bases, with 8 bases separating them. This CDR3 is 12 amino acids long. The CDR3 is CASSLENNEQFF. The CDR3 DNA reads as TGTGCCAGCAGCCTCGAAAACAATGAGCAGTTCTTC.

This clonotype came up a few times. J is TRBJ1-4 and V is TRBV5-1; no clear D gene. The CDR3 contains 15 residues. Trimming pared 1 base from V and 2 bases from J, leaving 9 bases between. The V gene's germline CDR1 is SGHRS and CDR2 YFSETQ. The CDR3 DNA sequence: TGCGCCAGCAGCTTGATCGGGTCTACTAATGAAAAACTGTTTTTT. This codes for CASSLIGSTNEKLFF.

For this clonotype: A junction end diverges from the germline sequence, so it may reflect a read error. The chain carries TRBV7-9 and TRBJ1-1; no clear D gene. This CDR3 is built from 14 residues. CDR1 is SEHNR and CDR2 is FQNEAQ in the germline V gene (reference sequence). The CDR3 spells CAGSTPPVSTEAFF. The CDR3 nucleotides are TGTGCCGGCAGCACCCCACCTGTCTCGACTGAAGCTTTCTTT.

This clonotype showed up many times. The J gene is TRBJ2-7, the V gene TRBV29-1, with D possibly being TRBD1 (6 bases). There are 15 residues in the CDR3. The V gene lost 7 bases and the J gene lost 0 bases, with 19 bases spanning the gap. Germline lookup yields CDR1 SQVTM and CDR2 ANQGSEA. The CDR3 is CSARGGRGTSYEQYF. DNA for the CDR3: TGCAGCGCTCGAGGAGGAAGGGGGACCTCCTACGAGCAGTACTTC.

This clonotype was found once. At one end, the junction sequence differs from germline, possibly due to a read error. The chain links TRBV3-1 to TRBJ2-1; D is possibly TRBD2 (6 bases). The germline V gene has CDR1 LGHDT and CDR2 YNNKEL (reference sequence). The CDR3 has 15 amino acids. CDR3 in amino acids: CASSQVGGSCNEQFF. In DNA form, the CDR3 reads TGTGCCAGCAGCCAAGTGGGAGGCTCCTGCAATGAGCAGTTCTTC.

This clonotype was counted ten times or more. The chain joins TRBV6-5 to TRBJ1-5; D gene ambiguous. The germline gives CDR1 MNHEY, CDR2 SVGAGI. CDR3 length equals 16 residues. Trimming took off 0 bases at V and 0 bases at J, with 9 bases between the two ends. DNA for the CDR3: TGTGCCAGCAGTTACTCCCAGCGGGATAGCAATCAGCCCCAGCATTTT. Translating it yields CASSYSQRDSNQPQHF.

About this clonotype: This may come from a read error, since a much larger clone is one base off. This rearrangement joins TRBV30 to TRBJ1-2; tentative D call: TRBD1 (6 bases). The CDR3 spans 14 residues. Germline V gene data show CDR1 as GTSNPN and CDR2 as SVGIG (reference sequence). Trimming took 2 bases from V and 7 from J, leaving 17 bases between them. The DNA for the CDR3 is TGTGCCTGGAGTCCCTATCCGGGGGCTGGTGGCTACACCTTC. Translating gives CAWSPYPGAGGYTF. The whole variable domain, filled in from reference TRBV30 and TRBJ1-2, reads SQTIHQWPATLVQPVGSPLSLECTVEGTSNPNLYWYRQAAGRGLQLLFYSVGIGQISSEVPQNLSASRPQDRQFILSSKKLLLSDSGFYLCAWSPYPGAGGYTFGSGTRLTVV.

This clonotype was seen ten or more times. The V and J genes are TRBV24-1 and TRBJ1-1; D is unresolved. The CDR3 has 11 amino acids. In germline, CDR1 is KGHDR, CDR2 SFDVKD. V shed 3 bases and J shed 5 bases, with 3 bases lying between them. The CDR3 DNA sequence: TGTGCCACCAGTGATCGAACTGAAGCTTTCTTT. It codes for CATSDRTEAFF.

This clonotype showed up just a few times. This sequence joins TRBV7-6 and TRBJ2-1; 9 bases agree with TRBD2. CDR3 length: 17 residues. V gave up 0 bases and J gave up 3 bases; unmatched junction bases: 6. From germline, CDR1 is SGHVS and CDR2 FNYEAQ. The CDR3 loop reads CASSLAPSGMSYNEQFF. DNA for the CDR3: TGTGCCAGCAGCTTAGCCCCTAGCGGGATGAGCTACAATGAGCAGTTCTTC. Together with reference TRBV7-6 and TRBJ2-1, the CDR3 gives the full variable domain: GAGVSQSPRYKVTKRGQDVALRCDPISGHVSLYWYRQALGQGPEFLTYFNYEAQQDKSGLPNDRFSAERPEGSISTLTIQRTEQRDSAMYRCASSLAPSGMSYNEQFFGPGTRLTVL.

The chain links TRBV5-1 to TRBJ2-1, with TRBD1 matching 8 bases. The CDR3 extends over 15 amino acids. J gave up 5 bases and V 2 bases, and 6 bases lay outside the gene matches. CDR1 and CDR2 (germline): SGHRS, YFSETQ. CDR3 sequence: CASSFQGARNNEQFF. CDR3 DNA sequence: TGCGCCAGCAGCTTCCAGGGGGCGCGAAACAATGAGCAGTTCTTC.

This clonotype was seen many times. This chain joins TRBV28 and TRBJ2-7; 10 bases are shared with TRBD1. CDR1 is MDHEN and CDR2 is SYDVKM in the germline V gene. This CDR3 has 15 amino acids. Trimming at V came to 5 bases and at J to 7 bases, leaving 11 bases not matched to a gene. The DNA of the CDR3 is TGTGCCAGCAGTCCCCCAGGGACAGGGGTAGGGGAGCAGTACTTC. Amino acid sequence: CASSPPGTGVGEQYF. Full variable domain (outside the CDR3, taken from reference TRBV28 and TRBJ2-7): DVKVTQSSRYLVKRTGEKVFLECVQDMDHENMFWYRQDPGLGLRLIYFSYDVKMKEKGDIPEGYSVSREKKERFSLILESASTNQTSMYLCASSPPGTGVGEQYFGPGTRLTVT.

This chain connects TRBV29-1 to TRBJ2-5; D not resolved. Germline assignment: CDR1 SQVTM and CDR2 ANQGSEA. The CDR3 loop spans 12 amino acids. Trimming removed 4 bases at V and 5 bases at J, with 11 bases between. The CDR3 reads CSVVAGSETQYF. In nucleotides, the CDR3 is TGCAGCGTTGTTGCTGGGTCGGAGACCCAGTACTTC.

About this clonotype: A far more abundant clone sits one base away, making this likely a read error. The J gene is TRBJ1-5, the V gene TRBV28, with D maybe TRBD1 (5 bases). The CDR3 contains 12 residues. The germline V gene encodes CDR1 MDHEN and CDR2 SYDVKM. The CDR3 protein is CASSQGNQPEHF. The CDR3 coding sequence is TGTGCCAGCAGTCAGGGCAATCAGCCCGAGCATTTT.

At least ten counts were recorded for this clonotype. The genes are TRBV12-3 or TRBV12-4 and TRBJ1-5; D remains unclear. The germline V and J ends were trimmed by 6 bases and 0 bases, with 12 bases remaining between them. There are 15 residues in the CDR3. The CDR3 loop is CASSQTLDSNQPQHF. Here the CDR3 DNA reads TGTGCCAGCAGCCAGACTTTGGATAGCAATCAGCCCCAGCATTTT.

V gene TRBV12-3 or TRBV12-4 combines with J gene TRBJ1-5, with 11 bases fitting TRBD1. CDR3 length equals 16 residues. The trim removed 3 bases at V and 2 bases at J, leaving 3 bases unmatched. CDR3 nucleotides: TGTGCCAGCAGTTTGGACAGGGGGCGCGGCAATCAGCCCCAGCATTTT. Translating gives CASSLDRGRGNQPQHF.

This clonotype has a count of ten or more. This rearrangement joins TRBV12-3 or TRBV12-4 to TRBJ1-3; no definite D call. Trimming stripped 1 base from V and 2 bases from J, with 3 bases between. The CDR3 is 13 amino acids. The CDR3, as DNA: TGTGCCAGCAGTTTAGTCCCTGGAAACACCATATATTTT. Translation gives CASSLVPGNTIYF.

This clonotype has a count of ten or more. The V and J genes are TRBV2 and TRBJ1-5; D gene ambiguous. The V and J ends lost 0 bases and 10 bases respectively, with 10 bases between them. Germline V lookup: CDR1 SNHLY, CDR2 FYNNEI. The CDR3 is 13 amino acids. CDR3 protein: CASSEAGWGPQHF. The CDR3 nucleotides are TGTGCCAGCAGTGAAGCTGGGTGGGGACCCCAGCATTTT.

The chain is built from TRBV10-3 and TRBJ1-1, with 8 bases identical to TRBD1. The germline V gene has CDR1 ENHRY and CDR2 SYGVKD. The V gene end was trimmed by 8 bases and the J gene end by 7 bases; junction bases not matched to a gene: 9. The CDR3 sequence is 13 residues long. The CDR3 nucleotides are TGTGCCATCGGAGACAGGGGCGGGGGTGAAGCTTTCTTT. As protein: CAIGDRGGGEAFF.

This clonotype was seen at least ten times. The chain has TRBV28 and TRBJ1-1, with D possibly TRBD1 on 5 matching bases. Trimming shortened V by 5 bases and J by 6 bases, and 13 bases separated the two germline ends. The CDR3 spans 13 residues. Germline CDR1 is MDHEN and CDR2 is SYDVKM. The CDR3: CASSTGGTAEAFF. The DNA for the CDR3 is TGTGCCAGCAGTACAGGAGGTACGGCTGAAGCTTTCTTT. Drawing the rest from reference TRBV28 and TRBJ1-1, the complete variable domain is DVKVTQSSRYLVKRTGEKVFLECVQDMDHENMFWYRQDPGLGLRLIYFSYDVKMKEKGDIPEGYSVSREKKERFSLILESASTNQTSMYLCASSTGGTAEAFFGQGTRLTVV.

The rearrangement links TRBV5-4 to TRBJ2-3, with 11 bases matching TRBD2. V was pared by 3 bases and J by 10 bases, with 13 bases of the junction left unmatched. This CDR3 contains 16 residues. Germline-derived CDR1 and CDR2 are SGHNT and YYREEE (reference sequence). The CDR3 bases are TGTGCCAGCAGCTCCCCCGGGACTAGCGGCCGTAAAGCGCAGTATTTT. Translation: CASSSPGTSGRKAQYF.

The genes are TRBV3-1 and TRBJ2-7; 12 positions match TRBD2. This CDR3 comprises 16 residues. V was pared by 3 bases and J by 4 bases, with 7 bases of the junction left unmatched. Germline CDR1 is LGHDT and CDR2 is YNNKEL (reference sequence). The CDR3 DNA reads TGTGCCAGCAGCCAGGGGCTAGCGGGAGGGTGGTACGAGCAGTACTTC. Its protein is CASSQGLAGGWYEQYF.

This clonotype was detected only a few times. The rearrangement joins TRBV24-1 to TRBJ2-3; D may be TRBD1 (6 bases). Looked up from germline, CDR1 is KGHDR and CDR2 is SFDVKD. Trimming left V 6 bases short and J 5 bases short, with 14 bases between. This CDR3 spans 14 amino acids. The CDR3 here is CATSPAGALDTQYF. CDR3 sequence (DNA): TGTGCCACCAGTCCCGCAGGGGCCCTAGATACGCAGTATTTT.

This clonotype was counted at least ten times. This chain uses TRBV14 with TRBJ2-7; 8 bases line up with TRBD2. Germline-derived CDR1 and CDR2 are SGHDN and FVKESK. CDR3 length equals 14 residues. V lost 4 bases, J lost 2 bases, and 4 bases stayed unmatched. Here the CDR3 DNA reads TGTGCCAGCAGCCGAGACGGGAGGGCCTACGAGCAGTACTTC. Its protein product is CASSRDGRAYEQYF.

This clonotype showed up just a few times. The CDR3: CASVLGVGTGELFF. The CDR3 region has the DNA TGTGCCAGCGTACTGGGGGTGGGGACCGGGGAGCTGTTTTTT. The rearrangement uses TRBV6-1 and TRBJ2-2; D is possibly TRBD1 or TRBD2 (5 bases each). The CDR3 totals 14 residues. The V gene lost 8 bases and the J gene lost 5 bases, with 15 bases spanning the gap. The germline CDR1 and CDR2 sequences are MNHNS and SASEGT.

This clonotype was found many times. The chain has TRBV27 and TRBJ1-2; no clear D. Trimming stripped 4 bases from V and 6 bases from J, with 9 bases between. The CDR3 contains 12 residues. CDR1 is MNHEY and CDR2 is SMNVEV in the germline V gene (reference sequence). This CDR3 reads CASSWGIHGYTF. The CDR3 bases are TGTGCCAGCAGTTGGGGTATTCATGGCTACACCTTC.